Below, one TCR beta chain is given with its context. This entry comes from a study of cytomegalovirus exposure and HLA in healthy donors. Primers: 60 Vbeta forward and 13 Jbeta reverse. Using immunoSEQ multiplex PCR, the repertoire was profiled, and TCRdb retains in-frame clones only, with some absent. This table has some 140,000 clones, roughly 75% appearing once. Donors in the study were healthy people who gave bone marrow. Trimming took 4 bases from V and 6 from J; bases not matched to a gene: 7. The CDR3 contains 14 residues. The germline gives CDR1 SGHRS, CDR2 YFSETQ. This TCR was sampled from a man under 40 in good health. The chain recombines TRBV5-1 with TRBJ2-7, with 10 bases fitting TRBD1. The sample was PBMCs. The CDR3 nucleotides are TGCGCCAGCAGCCCCGGGACAGGGGTGGGCGAGCAGTACTTC. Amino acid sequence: CASSPGTGVGEQYF.